These 7 T cell receptor beta chains were all obtained from the same sample, sequenced in a study of beta chain features in type 1 diabetes. Study-wide points: Researchers report that Type 1 diabetes patients had moderately but significantly shorter TCRB CDR3s across all four CD4+ subsets.

No antigens are known for them. As every portion of the isolated RNA was reverse transcribed, the sequencing read expressed TCRB transcripts. Sequencing used immunoSEQ multiplex PCR; TCRdb keeps in-frame clones, though not all of them. The sample yields approximately 170,000 clones, approximately 7.8% seen once. The sequencing sample was made of central memory CD4+ T cells from blood. Receptors were obtained from a woman in her forties with type 1 diabetes.

V usage is TRBV21-1 and J usage is TRBJ2-1; TRBD1, the table's D call, was not compared with the DNA. TRBV21-1 is deemed a pseudogene. This CDR3 contains 12 residues. The CDR3 reads CASITGLDEQFF. CDR3 coding DNA: TGTGCCAGCATCACAGGCCTCGATGAGCAGTTCTTC.

This clone was recorded a few times. This chain uses TRBV6-6 with TRBJ1-2; 9 nucleotides match TRBD1. Germline-derived CDR1 and CDR2 are MNHNY and SVGAGI (reference sequence). There are 13 residues in the CDR3. After removal of 8 bases from V and 7 bases from J, the junction contained 8 bases not matched to a gene. CDR3 sequence: CASDPGQGGGYTF. The CDR3 DNA is TGTGCCAGCGACCCGGGACAGGGTGGTGGCTACACCTTC.

This clone has a handful of counts. The V call is TRBV7-2, the J call TRBJ1-1; TRBD1 is a possible D gene (5 bases). Germline CDR1 reads SGHTA; CDR2 reads FQGNSA. This CDR3 has 14 residues. Between the trimmed V and J ends, which lost 5 bases and 0 bases, there was a span of 10 bases. CDR3 amino acids: CASSPQGMNTEAFF. CDR3 nucleotides: TGTGCCAGCAGCCCCCAGGGCATGAACACTGAAGCTTTCTTT.

Only a few counts were recorded for this clone. This specimen includes other DNA sequences encoding the same CDR3. J is TRBJ2-3 and V is TRBV7-2; 9 positions match TRBD2. Germline V gives CDR1 SGHTA, CDR2 FQGNSA. Trimming took 6 bases from V and 1 from J; bases not matched to a gene: 2. The CDR3 loop spans 14 amino acids. The CDR3 sequence is CASRRTSGTDTQYF. The CDR3 DNA follows: TGTGCCAGCAGACGGACTAGCGGCACAGATACGCAGTATTTT.

The chain is built from TRBV7-8 and TRBJ2-1; 8 nucleotides agree with TRBD1. With 5 bases clipped from V and 2 bases from J, the junction kept 8 bases outside the gene matches. In germline, CDR1 is SGHVS, CDR2 FQNEAQ. The length of the CDR3 is 16 residues. This CDR3 is CASSGGQGITYNEQFF. Here the CDR3 DNA reads TGTGCCAGCAGCGGAGGACAGGGCATCACCTACAATGAGCAGTTCTTC.

This clone was counted only a few times. This chain uses TRBV28 with TRBJ2-7, with D perhaps matching TRBD1 (8 bases). The CDR3 totals 16 residues. Deletions cut 4 bases from V and 6 bases from J, with 22 bases between. Looked up from germline, CDR1 is MDHEN and CDR2 is SYDVKM. The CDR3 bases are TGTGCCAGCAGTTCCTTACACAGGGGGGGGAAACGCGAGCAGTACTTC. Translation: CASSSLHRGGKREQYF.

The chain combines TRBV4-3 with TRBJ2-7; 7 bases map to TRBD1. Germline V gene sequence: CDR1 LGHNA, CDR2 YSLEER. This CDR3 has 19 amino acids. The V and J ends lost 0 bases and 5 bases, in that order; junction bases with no gene match: 19. The CDR3 coding sequence is TGCGCCAGCAGCCAAGAGAGGCGGACAGGAGGAGTAAGATTCCACGAGCAGTACTTC. It is translated as CASSQERRTGGVRFHEQYF.